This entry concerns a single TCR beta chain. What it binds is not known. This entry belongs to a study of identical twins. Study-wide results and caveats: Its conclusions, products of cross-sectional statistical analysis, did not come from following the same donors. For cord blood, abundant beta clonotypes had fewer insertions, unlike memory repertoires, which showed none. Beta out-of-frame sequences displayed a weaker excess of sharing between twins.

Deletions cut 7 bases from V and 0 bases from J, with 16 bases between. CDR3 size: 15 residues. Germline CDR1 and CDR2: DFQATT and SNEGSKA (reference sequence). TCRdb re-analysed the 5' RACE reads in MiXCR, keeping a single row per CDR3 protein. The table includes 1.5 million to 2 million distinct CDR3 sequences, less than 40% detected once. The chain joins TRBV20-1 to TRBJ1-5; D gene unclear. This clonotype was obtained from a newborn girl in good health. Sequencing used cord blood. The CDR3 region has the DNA TGCAGTGGAAGAGAAAGAGGGCGTAGCAATCAGCCCCAGCATTTT. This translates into CSGRERGRSNQPQHF.